The source of this T cell receptor (beta chain) is a study of blood T cell repertoires in COVID-19. Profiled with immunoSEQ multiplex PCR; TCRdb holds only in-frame clones, not every one. The sample shows 250,000 to 400,000 clones, more than 75% of them seen only once. V dropped 3 bases and J dropped 6 bases, with 9 bases sitting between them. This CDR3 comprises 13 residues. The sequencing sample was made of PBMCs or T cells enriched from blood (not recorded which). The chain uses TRBV12-3 or TRBV12-4 and TRBJ1-5, with D unresolved. The clonotype was recovered from a man aged 55 to 70 who had recovered from COVID-19. The CDR3 is CASSLSAAQPQHF. In nucleotides, the CDR3 is TGTGCCAGCAGTTTGAGCGCGGCTCAGCCCCAGCATTTT.